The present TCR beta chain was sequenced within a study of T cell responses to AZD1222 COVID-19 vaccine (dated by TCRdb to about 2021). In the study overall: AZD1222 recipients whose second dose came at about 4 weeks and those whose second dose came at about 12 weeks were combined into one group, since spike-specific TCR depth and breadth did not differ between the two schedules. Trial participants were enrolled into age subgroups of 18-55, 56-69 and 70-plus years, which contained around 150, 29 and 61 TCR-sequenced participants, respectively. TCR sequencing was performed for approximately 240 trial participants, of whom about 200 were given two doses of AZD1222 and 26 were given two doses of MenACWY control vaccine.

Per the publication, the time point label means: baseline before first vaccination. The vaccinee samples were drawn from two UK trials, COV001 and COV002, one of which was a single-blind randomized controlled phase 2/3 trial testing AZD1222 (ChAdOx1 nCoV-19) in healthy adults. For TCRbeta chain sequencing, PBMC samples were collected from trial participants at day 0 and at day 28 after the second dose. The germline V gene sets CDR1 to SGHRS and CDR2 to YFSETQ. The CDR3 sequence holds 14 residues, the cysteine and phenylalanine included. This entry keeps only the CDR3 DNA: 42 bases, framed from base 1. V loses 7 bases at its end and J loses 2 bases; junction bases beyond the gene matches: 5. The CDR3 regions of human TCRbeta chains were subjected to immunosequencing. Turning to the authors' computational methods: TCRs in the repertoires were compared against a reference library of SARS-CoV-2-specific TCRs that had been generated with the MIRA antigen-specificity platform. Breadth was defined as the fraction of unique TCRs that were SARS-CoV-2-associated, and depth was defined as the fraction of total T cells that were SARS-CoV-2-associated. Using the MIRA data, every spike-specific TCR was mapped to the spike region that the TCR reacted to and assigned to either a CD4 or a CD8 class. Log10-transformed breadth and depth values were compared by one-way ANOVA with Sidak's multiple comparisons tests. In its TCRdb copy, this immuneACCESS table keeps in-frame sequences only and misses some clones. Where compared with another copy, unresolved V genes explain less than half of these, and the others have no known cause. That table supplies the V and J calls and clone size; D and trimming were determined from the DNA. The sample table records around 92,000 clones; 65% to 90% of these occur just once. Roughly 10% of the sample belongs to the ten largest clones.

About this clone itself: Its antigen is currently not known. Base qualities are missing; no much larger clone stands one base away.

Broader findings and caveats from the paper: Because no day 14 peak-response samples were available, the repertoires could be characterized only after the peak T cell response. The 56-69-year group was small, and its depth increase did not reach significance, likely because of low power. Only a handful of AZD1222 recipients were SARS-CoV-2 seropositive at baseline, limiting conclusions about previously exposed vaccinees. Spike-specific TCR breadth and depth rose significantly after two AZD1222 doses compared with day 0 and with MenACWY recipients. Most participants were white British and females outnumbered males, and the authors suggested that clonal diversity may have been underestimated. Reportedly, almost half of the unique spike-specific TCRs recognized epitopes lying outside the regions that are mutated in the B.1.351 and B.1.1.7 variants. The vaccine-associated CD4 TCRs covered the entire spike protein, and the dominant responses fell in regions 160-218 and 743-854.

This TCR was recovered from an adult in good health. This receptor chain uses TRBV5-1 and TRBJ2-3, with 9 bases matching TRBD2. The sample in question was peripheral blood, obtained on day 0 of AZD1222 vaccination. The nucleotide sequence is TGCGCCAGCCAGCGGGGGGTCGTCACAGATACGCAGTATTTT. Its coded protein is CASQRGVVTDTQYF.